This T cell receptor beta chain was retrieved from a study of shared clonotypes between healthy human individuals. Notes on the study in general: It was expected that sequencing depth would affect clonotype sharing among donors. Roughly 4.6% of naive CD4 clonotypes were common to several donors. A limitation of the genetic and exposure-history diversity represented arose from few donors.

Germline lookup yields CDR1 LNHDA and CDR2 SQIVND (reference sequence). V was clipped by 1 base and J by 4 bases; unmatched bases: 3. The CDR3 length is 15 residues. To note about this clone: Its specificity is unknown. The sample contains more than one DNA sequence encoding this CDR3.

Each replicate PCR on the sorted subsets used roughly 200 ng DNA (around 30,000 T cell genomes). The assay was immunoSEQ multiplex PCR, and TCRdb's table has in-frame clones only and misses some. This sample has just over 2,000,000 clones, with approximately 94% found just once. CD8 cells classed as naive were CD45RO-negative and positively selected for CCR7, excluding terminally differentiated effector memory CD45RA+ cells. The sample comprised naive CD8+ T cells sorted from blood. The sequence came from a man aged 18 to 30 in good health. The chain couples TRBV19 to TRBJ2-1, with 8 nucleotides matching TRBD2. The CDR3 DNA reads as TGTGCCAGTAGTATAGGTACTAGCGGATACAATGAGCAGTTCTTC. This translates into CASSIGTSGYNEQFF.